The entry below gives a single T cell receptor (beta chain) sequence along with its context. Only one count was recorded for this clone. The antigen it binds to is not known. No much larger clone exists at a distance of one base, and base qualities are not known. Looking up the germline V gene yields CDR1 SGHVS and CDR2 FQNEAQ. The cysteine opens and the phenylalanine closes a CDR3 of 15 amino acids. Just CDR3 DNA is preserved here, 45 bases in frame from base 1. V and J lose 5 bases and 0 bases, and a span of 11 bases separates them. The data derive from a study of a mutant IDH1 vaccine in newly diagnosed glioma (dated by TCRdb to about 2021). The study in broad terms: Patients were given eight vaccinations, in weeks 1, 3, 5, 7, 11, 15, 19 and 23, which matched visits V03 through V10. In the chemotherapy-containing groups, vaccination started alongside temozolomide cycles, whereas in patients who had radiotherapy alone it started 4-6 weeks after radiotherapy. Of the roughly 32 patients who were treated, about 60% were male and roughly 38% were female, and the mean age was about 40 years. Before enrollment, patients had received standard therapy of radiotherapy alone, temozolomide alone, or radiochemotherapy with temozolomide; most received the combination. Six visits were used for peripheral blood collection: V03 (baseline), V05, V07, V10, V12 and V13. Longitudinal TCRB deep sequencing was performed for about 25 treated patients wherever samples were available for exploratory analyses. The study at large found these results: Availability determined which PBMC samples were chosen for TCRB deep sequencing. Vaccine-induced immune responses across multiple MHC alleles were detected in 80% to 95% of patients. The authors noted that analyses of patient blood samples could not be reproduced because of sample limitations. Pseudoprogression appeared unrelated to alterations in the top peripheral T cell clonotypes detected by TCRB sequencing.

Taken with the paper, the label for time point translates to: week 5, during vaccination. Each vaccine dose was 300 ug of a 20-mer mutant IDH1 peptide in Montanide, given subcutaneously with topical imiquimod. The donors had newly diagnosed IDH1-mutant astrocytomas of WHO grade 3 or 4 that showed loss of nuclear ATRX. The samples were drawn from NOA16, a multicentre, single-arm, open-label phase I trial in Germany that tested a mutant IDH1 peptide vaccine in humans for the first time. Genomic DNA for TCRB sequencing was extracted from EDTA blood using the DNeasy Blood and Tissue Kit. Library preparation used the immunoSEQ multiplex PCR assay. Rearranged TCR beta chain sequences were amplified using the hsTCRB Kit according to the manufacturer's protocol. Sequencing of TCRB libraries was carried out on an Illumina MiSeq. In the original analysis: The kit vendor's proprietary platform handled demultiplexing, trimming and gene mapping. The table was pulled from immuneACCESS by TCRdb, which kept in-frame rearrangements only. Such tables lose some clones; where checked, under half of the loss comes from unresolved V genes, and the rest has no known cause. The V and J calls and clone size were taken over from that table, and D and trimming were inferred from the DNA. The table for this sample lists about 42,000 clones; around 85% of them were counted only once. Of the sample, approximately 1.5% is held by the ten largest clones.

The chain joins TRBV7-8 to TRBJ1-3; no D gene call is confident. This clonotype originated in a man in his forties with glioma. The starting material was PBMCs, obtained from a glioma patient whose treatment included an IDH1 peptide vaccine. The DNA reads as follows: TGTGCCAGCAGCCGCCTAGGACCCTCTGGAAACACCATATATTTT. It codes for CASSRLGPSGNTIYF.